The text below deals with one T cell receptor beta chain. Its antigen is unknown. This specimen comes from a study of cytomegalovirus exposure and HLA in healthy donors. CDR3 length: 15 residues. V was clipped by 2 bases and J by 0 bases, with 11 bases between them. CDR1 SGHNT and CDR2 YYREEE come from the germline V gene (reference sequence). The primer mix had 60 Vbeta and 13 Jbeta primers. Profiling relied on immunoSEQ multiplex PCR, and the TCRdb table lists in-frame clones only, not all of them. Of some 210,000 clones listed, roughly four fifths are singletons. The study's findings and limits: In the analysis, some V segments, TRBV6-2 and TRBV6-3 included, were excluded as indistinguishable. A prior analysis recorded that most TCR beta V segments were productive about 87% or about 30% of the time.

The receptor was isolated from a woman in her 30s in good health and CMV-seropositive. The specimen sequenced was PBMCs. V usage is TRBV5-4 and J usage is TRBJ1-2; no definite D call. This chain's CDR3 is CASSFELQTNYGYTF. The CDR3 DNA sequence: TGTGCCAGCAGCTTTGAGCTTCAAACTAACTATGGCTACACCTTC. Combining the CDR3 with reference TRBV5-4 and TRBJ1-2 gives the whole variable domain ETGVTQSPTHLIKTRGQQVTLRCSSQSGHNTVSWYQQALGQGPQFIFQYYREEENGRGNFPPRFSGLQFPNYSSELNVNALELDDSALYLCASSFELQTNYGYTFGSGTRLTVV.